Shown below are 32 T cell receptor beta chains from a single sample sequenced in a study of T cell clusters in autoimmune cytopenias. TRB was amplified by touch-down multiplex PCR, primer pools A and B combined. TCRdb re-called the multiplex PCR reads and gives one entry per CDR3 protein, without DNA. This sample's table reports about 4,900 distinct CDR3 sequences. TRB was amplified from about 270 ng of peripheral blood genomic DNA per sample. The same specimen was also included in a second study, on T cell repertoires in aging, cancer and after chemotherapy.

The specimen sequenced was peripheral blood. All receptors derive from a human donor in good health.

This chain links TRBV19 with TRBJ1-2. The CDR3 sequence is 19 residues long. Germline V CDR1 and CDR2: LNHDA, SQIVND (reference sequence). The CDR3 spells CASSYSGSVVETLVYGYTF.

J is TRBJ1-2 and V is TRBV28; the TCRdb D gene call, TRBD1, has no DNA to confirm it. Germline values: CDR1 MDHEN, CDR2 SYDVKM. This CDR3 region has 13 residues. CDR3 protein: CASTSGQMYGYTF.

According to its frequency, this clonotype is medium-sized. The chain couples TRBV6-4 to TRBJ2-1; TCRdb's D gene call, TRBD1, goes unchecked for lack of DNA. The germline V gene has CDR1 MRHNA and CDR2 SNTAGT. The CDR3 totals 14 residues. The CDR3 loop is CASKQGEAYNEQFF.

The rearrangement links TRBV21-1 to TRBJ2-2; without DNA, the TCRdb call of TRBD1 cannot be checked. TRBV21-1 is a pseudogene locus. The CDR3 has 17 amino acids. The CDR3 protein is CASSKANRALNTGELFF.

This clonotype ranks as medium-sized in terms of frequency. The chain recombines TRBV6-5 with TRBJ2-1; TCRdb's D call of TRBD1 is untestable without DNA. The CDR3 runs to 14 residues. CDR1 MNHEY and CDR2 SVGAGI come from the germline V gene. CDR3 sequence reads: CASSYSWGRNEQFF.

By frequency, this clonotype registers medium-sized (0.01 to 0.1%). This chain connects TRBV6-5 to TRBJ2-3; the TRBD2 assignment by TCRdb is unverifiable without DNA. Per the germline V gene, CDR1 is MNHEY and CDR2 is SVGAGI. This CDR3 spans 14 amino acids. The CDR3 region is CASRAWTSGVTQYF.

The V call is TRBV7-2, the J call TRBJ2-2; TCRdb indicates TRBD2, and absent DNA this call remains unverified. The CDR3 has 15 residues. Germline values: CDR1 SGHTA, CDR2 FQGNSA. This CDR3 is CASSPPSLESGELFF.

This clonotype is deemed large by its frequency. The rearrangement joins TRBV19 to TRBJ2-7; TCRdb returns TRBD1, unconfirmable since there is no DNA. The CDR3 spans 15 residues. Germline CDR1 and CDR2: LNHDA and SQIVND (reference sequence). The CDR3 spells CASSTSGTGVNEQYF.

This chain links TRBV6-2 or TRBV6-3 with TRBJ1-5; TCRdb lists TRBD1, though no DNA is available to test this call. Germline V gives CDR1 MNHEY, CDR2 SVGEGT. This CDR3 region has 14 residues. The CDR3 here is CASSYNAGNQPQHF.

The chain combines TRBV5-6 with TRBJ2-7; TCRdb gives TRBD1 as the D gene, but with no DNA this cannot be confirmed. Per the germline V gene, CDR1 is SGHDT and CDR2 is YYEEEE. The CDR3 is made up of 12 amino acids. The CDR3 protein is CASSPGQDEQYF.

The V gene is TRBV6-2 or TRBV6-3, the J gene TRBJ2-2; no DNA is available, so the TRBD1 call from TCRdb remains unchecked. CDR1 MNHEY and CDR2 SVGEGT come from the germline V gene. CDR3 length: 16 amino acids. CDR3 region: CASSEGGYRNTGELFF.

This clonotype registers medium-sized (0.01 to 0.1%) by frequency. The chain links TRBV7-9 to TRBJ2-2. The CDR3 has 14 amino acids. Germline loops: CDR1 SEHNR, CDR2 FQNEAQ (reference sequence). The CDR3 protein is CASTSRSNTGELFF.

The chain has TRBV18 and TRBJ2-7; with no DNA, the TCRdb D assignment of TRBD1 cannot be verified. Germline V gene data show CDR1 as KGHSH and CDR2 as LQKENI. This CDR3 is 15 amino acids long. CDR3 in amino acids: CASSTRTGESYEQYF.

This clonotype shows up as medium-sized by frequency. The V and J genes are TRBV19 and TRBJ2-3; TCRdb reports TRBD1, a call that lacks DNA to check it against. The CDR3 covers 20 residues. Germline CDR1 reads LNHDA; CDR2 reads SQIVND (reference sequence). This CDR3 reads CASSLILLRRGGASTDTQYF.

According to its frequency, this clonotype is medium-sized. The gene calls are TRBV19 and TRBJ1-2. The length of the CDR3 is 14 residues. Germline CDR1 and CDR2: LNHDA and SQIVND (reference sequence). CDR3 protein: CASSIKNRFYGYTF.

Frequency places this clonotype as medium-sized (0.01 to 0.1%). This chain links TRBV12-3 or TRBV12-4 with TRBJ2-2; TCRdb reports TRBD2, a call that lacks DNA to check it against. This CDR3 has 15 amino acids. CDR3 amino acids: CASSRDSYGAGELFF.

This chain links TRBV10-3 with TRBJ2-7. This CDR3 is built from 14 residues. Germline-derived CDR1 and CDR2 are ENHRY and SYGVKD. CDR3 sequence reads: CAISEAADSYEQYF.

This clonotype is deemed medium-sized by its frequency. The V call is TRBV6-2 or TRBV6-3, the J call TRBJ2-1; TCRdb outputs TRBD1, but without DNA this stays unchecked. CDR3 length equals 12 residues. Germline CDR1 is MNHEY and CDR2 is SVGEGT. Here the CDR3 reads CASSPGTFGGFF.

The gene calls are TRBV18 and TRBJ1-3; TCRdb selects TRBD1, and the lack of DNA leaves this call unchecked. In germline, CDR1 is KGHSH, CDR2 LQKENI. The CDR3 contains 17 residues. CDR3: CASSLTGQGNIGNTIYF.

This chain connects TRBV18 to TRBJ1-5. The germline gives CDR1 KGHSH, CDR2 LQKENI. CDR3 length: 13 amino acids. This CDR3 reads CASSPPTNQPQHF.

The chain couples TRBV10-3 to TRBJ2-7; the TRBD1 assignment by TCRdb is unverifiable without DNA. Germline values: CDR1 ENHRY, CDR2 SYGVKD. The CDR3 extends over 16 amino acids. The CDR3 loop is CAISDASGTGKYEQYF.

The chain recombines TRBV7-2 with TRBJ1-1. The CDR3 has 12 residues. CDR1 and CDR2 from the germline V gene are SGHTA and FQGNSA. The CDR3 spells CASSSRRGWAFF.

By frequency, this clonotype is medium-sized. This rearrangement joins TRBV19 to TRBJ2-5; TCRdb's D gene call, TRBD2, goes unchecked for lack of DNA. Germline lookup yields CDR1 LNHDA and CDR2 SQIVND (reference sequence). This CDR3 contains 16 residues. CDR3 sequence reads: CASSLPTSGGQETQYF.

By frequency, this clonotype is medium-sized. This rearrangement joins TRBV6-1 to TRBJ2-3. Germline-derived CDR1 and CDR2 are MNHNS and SASEGT. This CDR3 comprises 15 residues. CDR3 amino acids: CASSERSPSTDTQYF.

According to its frequency, this clonotype is medium-sized (0.01 to 0.1%). V is TRBV30 and J is TRBJ1-2; TCRdb's D call, TRBD1, is unchecked because there is no DNA. CDR3 length: 14 amino acids. The germline CDR1 and CDR2 sequences are GTSNPN and SVGIG (reference sequence). The CDR3 sequence: CAWSTSRTGGGYTF.

The rearrangement uses TRBV6-6 and TRBJ2-5; as DNA is missing, the TRBD2 call by TCRdb cannot be tested. Germline V gene data show CDR1 as MNHNY and CDR2 as SVGAGI (reference sequence). The CDR3 runs 15 residues. The CDR3 sequence is CASSFGLIRRGTQYF.

This clonotype is classed as medium-sized by frequency. The chain is built from TRBV19 and TRBJ2-1; TCRdb calls TRBD1, which cannot be checked without DNA. There are 16 residues in the CDR3. Germline V CDR1 and CDR2: LNHDA, SQIVND (reference sequence). CDR3 in amino acids: CASRNNPLLAADEQFF.

Measured by frequency, this clonotype is medium-sized. The J gene is TRBJ2-7, the V gene TRBV19. This CDR3 is built from 14 residues. Germline CDR1 and CDR2: LNHDA and SQIVND (reference sequence). CDR3 sequence reads: CASSIAQNSYEQYF.

This clonotype is labeled medium-sized (0.01 to 0.1%) based on frequency. This rearrangement joins TRBV19 to TRBJ2-2; TCRdb indicates TRBD2, and absent DNA this call remains unverified. This CDR3 has 14 residues. Germline CDR1 reads LNHDA; CDR2 reads SQIVND (reference sequence). The CDR3 loop is CAVASTPLTGELFF. The full variable domain, its missing parts supplied by reference TRBV19 and TRBJ2-2, is DGGITQSPKYLFRKEGQNVTLSCEQNLNHDAMYWYRQDPGQGLRLIYYSQIVNDFQKGDIAEGYSVSREKKESFPLTVTSAQKNPTAFYLCAVASTPLTGELFFGEGSRLTVL.

The rearrangement uses TRBV5-1 and TRBJ2-7; without DNA, the TCRdb call of TRBD2 cannot be checked. Per germline, CDR1 SGHRS and CDR2 YFSETQ. CDR3 length equals 13 residues. The CDR3 region is CASSLERRGEQYF. The full variable domain, in which reference TRBV5-1 and TRBJ2-7 provide the parts outside the CDR3, is KAGVTQTPRYLIKTRGQQVTLSCSPISGHRSVSWYQQTPGQGLQFLFEYFSETQRNKGNFPGRFSGRQFSNSRSEMNVSTLELGDSALYLCASSLERRGEQYFGPGTRLTVT.

Frequency places this clonotype as medium-sized. The V gene is TRBV6-2 or TRBV6-3, the J gene TRBJ1-2; TCRdb returns TRBD1, unconfirmable since there is no DNA. This CDR3 spans 14 amino acids. Germline V gene data show CDR1 as MNHEY and CDR2 as SVGEGT. CDR3 amino acids: CASSGTGQGGGYTF.

V usage is TRBV30 and J usage is TRBJ1-3; TCRdb calls TRBD1, which cannot be checked without DNA. CDR1 GTSNPN and CDR2 SVGIG come from the germline V gene (reference sequence). CDR3 size: 11 residues. The CDR3 spells CAWTGAYTIYF.